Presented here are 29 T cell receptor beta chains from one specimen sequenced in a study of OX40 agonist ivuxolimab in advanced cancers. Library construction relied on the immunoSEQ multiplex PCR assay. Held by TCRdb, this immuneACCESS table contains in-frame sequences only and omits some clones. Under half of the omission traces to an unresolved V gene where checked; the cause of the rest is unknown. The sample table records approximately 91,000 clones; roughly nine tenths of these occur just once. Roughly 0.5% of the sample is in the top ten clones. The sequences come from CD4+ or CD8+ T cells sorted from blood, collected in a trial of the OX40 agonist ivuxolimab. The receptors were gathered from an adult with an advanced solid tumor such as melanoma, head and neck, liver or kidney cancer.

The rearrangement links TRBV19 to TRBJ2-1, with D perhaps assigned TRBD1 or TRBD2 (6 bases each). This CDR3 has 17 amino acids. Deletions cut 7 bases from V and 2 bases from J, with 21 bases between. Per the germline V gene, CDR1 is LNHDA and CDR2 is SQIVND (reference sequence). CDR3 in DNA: TGTGCCAGTAAGGTGACGACTAGTGGGGGCCCCTACAATGAGCAGTTCTTC. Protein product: CASKVTTSGGPYNEQFF.

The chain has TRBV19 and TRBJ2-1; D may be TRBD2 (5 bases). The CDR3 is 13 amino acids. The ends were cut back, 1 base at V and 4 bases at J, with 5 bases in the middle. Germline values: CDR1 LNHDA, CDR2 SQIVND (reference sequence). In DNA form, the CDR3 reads TGTGCCAGTAGTATAGGGAGGTACAATGAGCAGTTCTTC. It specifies CASSIGRYNEQFF.

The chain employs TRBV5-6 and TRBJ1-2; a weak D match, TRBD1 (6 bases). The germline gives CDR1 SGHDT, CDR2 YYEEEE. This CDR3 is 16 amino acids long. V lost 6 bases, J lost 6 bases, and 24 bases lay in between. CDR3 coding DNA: TGTGCCAGCACCCACCTCGACTTCTTAAGGGGGAATGGCTACACCTTC. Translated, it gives CASTHLDFLRGNGYTF.

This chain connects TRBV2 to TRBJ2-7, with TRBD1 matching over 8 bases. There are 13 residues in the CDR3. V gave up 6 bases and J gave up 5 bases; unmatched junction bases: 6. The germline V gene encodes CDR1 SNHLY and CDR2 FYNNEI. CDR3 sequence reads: CASSQQGGHEQYF. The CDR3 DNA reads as TGTGCCAGCAGCCAACAGGGGGGCCACGAGCAGTACTTC.

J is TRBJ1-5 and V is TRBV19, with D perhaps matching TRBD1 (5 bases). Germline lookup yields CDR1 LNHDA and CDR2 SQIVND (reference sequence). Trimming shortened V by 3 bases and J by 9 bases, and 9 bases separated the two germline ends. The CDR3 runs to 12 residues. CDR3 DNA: TGTGCCAGTAGTATCACCGGGGGGCCCCAGCATTTT. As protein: CASSITGGPQHF.

Written as DNA, the CDR3 is TGTGCCAGCAGCGAACAGGGGGCCGGCACTGAAGCTTTCTTT. It yields the protein CASSEQGAGTEAFF. The J gene is TRBJ1-1, the V gene TRBV6-1, with 9 bases identical to TRBD1. The V gene end was trimmed by 6 bases and the J gene end by 4 bases; junction bases not matched to a gene: 6. The CDR3 contains 14 residues. Germline CDR1 is MNHNS and CDR2 is SASEGT.

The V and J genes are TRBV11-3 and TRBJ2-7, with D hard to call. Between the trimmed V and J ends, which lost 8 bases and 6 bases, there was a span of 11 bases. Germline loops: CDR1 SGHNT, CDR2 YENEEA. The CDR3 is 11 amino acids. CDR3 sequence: CASSLAVEQYF. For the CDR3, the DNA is TGTGCCAGCTCGCTTGCAGTCGAGCAGTACTTC.

The CDR3 DNA sequence: TGTGCCAGCAGCCGCACAGGGGGCGGCTTCGACGAGCAGTACTTC. It specifies CASSRTGGGFDEQYF. This chain joins TRBV9 and TRBJ2-5, with 9 positions matching TRBD1. The tail of the sequence fits TRBJ2-7 better, so the J call may be wrong. Germline CDR1 SGDLS, CDR2 YYNGEE. The CDR3 is 15 residues long.

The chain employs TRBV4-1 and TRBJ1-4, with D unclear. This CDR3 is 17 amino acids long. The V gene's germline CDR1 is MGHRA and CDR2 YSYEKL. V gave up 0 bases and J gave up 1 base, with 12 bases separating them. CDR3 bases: TGCGCCAGCAGCCAAGATATGATGAGGGAAACTAATGAAAAACTGTTTTTT. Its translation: CASSQDMMRETNEKLFF.

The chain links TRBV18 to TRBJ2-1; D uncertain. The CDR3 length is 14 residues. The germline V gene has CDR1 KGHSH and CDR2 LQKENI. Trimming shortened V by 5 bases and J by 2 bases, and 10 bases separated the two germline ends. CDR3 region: CASSTNSAYNEQFF. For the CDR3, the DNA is TGTGCCAGCTCAACGAACAGCGCCTACAATGAGCAGTTCTTC.

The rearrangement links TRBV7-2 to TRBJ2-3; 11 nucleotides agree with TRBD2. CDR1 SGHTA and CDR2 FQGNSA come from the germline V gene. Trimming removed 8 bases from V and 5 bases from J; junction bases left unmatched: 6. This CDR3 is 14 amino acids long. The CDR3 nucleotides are TGTGCCAGCGGACTAGCGGGTCGGCGAGATACGCAGTATTTT. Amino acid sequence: CASGLAGRRDTQYF.

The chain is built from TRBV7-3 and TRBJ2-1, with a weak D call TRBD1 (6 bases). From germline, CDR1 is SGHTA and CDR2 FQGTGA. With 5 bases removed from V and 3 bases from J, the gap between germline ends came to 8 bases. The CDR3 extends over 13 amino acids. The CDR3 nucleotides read TGTGCCAGCAGCGGGGGCGTCTACAATGAGCAGTTCTTC. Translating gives CASSGGVYNEQFF. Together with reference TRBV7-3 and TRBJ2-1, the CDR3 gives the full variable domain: GAGVSQTPSNKVTEKGKYVELRCDPISGHTALYWYRQSLGQGPEFLIYFQGTGAADDSGLPNDRFFAVRPEGSVSTLKIQRTERGDSAVYLCASSGGVYNEQFFGPGTRLTVL.

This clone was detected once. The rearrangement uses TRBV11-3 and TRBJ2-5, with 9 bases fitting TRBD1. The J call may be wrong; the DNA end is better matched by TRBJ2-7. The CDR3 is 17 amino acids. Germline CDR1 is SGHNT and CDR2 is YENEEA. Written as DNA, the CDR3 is TGTGCCAGCAGCCGATTACAGGGGGCCCCAACCTCCTACGAGCAGTACTTC. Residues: CASSRLQGAPTSYEQYF.

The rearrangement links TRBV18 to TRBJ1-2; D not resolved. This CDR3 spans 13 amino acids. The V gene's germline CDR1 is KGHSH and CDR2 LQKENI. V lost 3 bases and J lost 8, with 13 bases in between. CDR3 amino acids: CASSPDKGIGYTF. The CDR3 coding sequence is TGTGCCAGCTCACCCGACAAGGGAATAGGCTACACCTTC.

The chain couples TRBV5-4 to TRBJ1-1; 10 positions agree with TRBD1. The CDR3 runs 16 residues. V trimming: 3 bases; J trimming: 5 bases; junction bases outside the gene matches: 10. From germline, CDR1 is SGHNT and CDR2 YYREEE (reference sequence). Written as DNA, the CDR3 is TGTGCCAGCAGCTCTCCGACAGGGGGCAGGGTGACTGAAGCTTTCTTT. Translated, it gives CASSSPTGGRVTEAFF.

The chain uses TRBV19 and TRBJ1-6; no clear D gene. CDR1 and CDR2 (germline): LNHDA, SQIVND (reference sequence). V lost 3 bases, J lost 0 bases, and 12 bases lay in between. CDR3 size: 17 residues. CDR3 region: CASSMITGSSYNSPLHF. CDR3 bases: TGTGCCAGTAGTATGATAACGGGAAGCTCCTATAATTCACCCCTCCACTTT.

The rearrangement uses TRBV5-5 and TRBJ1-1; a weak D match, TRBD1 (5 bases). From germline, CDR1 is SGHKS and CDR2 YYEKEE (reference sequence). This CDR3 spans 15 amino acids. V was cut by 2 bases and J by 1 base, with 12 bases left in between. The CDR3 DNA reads TGTGCCAGCAGCTTCCAGGACAACGGGAACACTGAAGCTTTCTTT. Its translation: CASSFQDNGNTEAFF. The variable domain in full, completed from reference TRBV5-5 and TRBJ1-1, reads DAGVTQSPTHLIKTRGQQVTLRCSPISGHKSVSWYQQVLGQGPQFIFQYYEKEERGRGNFPDRFSARQFPNYSSELNVNALLLGDSALYLCASSFQDNGNTEAFFGQGTRLTVV.

In DNA, the CDR3 is TGTGCCAGCAGGCGGCAGCTGAACTACGAGCAGTACTTC. As protein: CASRRQLNYEQYF. The V call is TRBV6-1, the J call TRBJ2-7, with D hard to call. This CDR3 region has 13 residues. Germline CDR1 MNHNS, CDR2 SASEGT. The V end was cut by 6 bases, the J end by 3 bases, with 12 bases between.

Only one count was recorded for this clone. DNA of the CDR3: TGCGCCAGCAGCTTATCGGGGTCGGACACCGGGGAGCTGTTTTTT. Translated: CASSLSGSDTGELFF. The chain has TRBV5-1 and TRBJ2-2; the D gene is possibly TRBD2 (5 bases). V gave up 2 bases and J gave up 3 bases, with 11 bases separating them. From germline, CDR1 is SGHRS and CDR2 YFSETQ. CDR3 length: 15 amino acids.

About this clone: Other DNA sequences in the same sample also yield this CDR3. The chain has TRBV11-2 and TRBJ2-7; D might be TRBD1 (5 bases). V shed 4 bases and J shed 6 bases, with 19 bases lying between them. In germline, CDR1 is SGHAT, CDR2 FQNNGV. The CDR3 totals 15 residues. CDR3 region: CASSYPGQGVFEQYF. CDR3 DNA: TGTGCCAGCAGCTATCCGGGTCAGGGCGTTTTCGAGCAGTACTTC. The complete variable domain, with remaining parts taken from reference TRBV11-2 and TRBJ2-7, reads EAGVAQSPRYKIIEKRQSVAFWCNPISGHATLYWYQQILGQGPKLLIQFQNNGVVDDSQLPKDRFSAERLKGVDSTLKIQPAKLEDSAVYLCASSYPGQGVFEQYFGPGTRLTVT.

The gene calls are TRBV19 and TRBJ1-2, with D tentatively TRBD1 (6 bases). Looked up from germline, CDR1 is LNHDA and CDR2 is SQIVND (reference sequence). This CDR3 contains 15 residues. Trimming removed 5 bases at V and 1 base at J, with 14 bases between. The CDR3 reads CASSARTASNYGYTF. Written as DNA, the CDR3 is TGTGCCAGTAGTGCACGGACAGCGAGTAACTATGGCTACACCTTC.

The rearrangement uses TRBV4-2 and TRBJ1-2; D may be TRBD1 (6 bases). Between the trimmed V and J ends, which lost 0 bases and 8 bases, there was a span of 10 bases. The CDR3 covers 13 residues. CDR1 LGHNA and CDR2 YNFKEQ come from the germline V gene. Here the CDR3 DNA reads TGTGCCAGCAGCCAAGATATAAGGGGGGGCTACACCTTC. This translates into CASSQDIRGGYTF.

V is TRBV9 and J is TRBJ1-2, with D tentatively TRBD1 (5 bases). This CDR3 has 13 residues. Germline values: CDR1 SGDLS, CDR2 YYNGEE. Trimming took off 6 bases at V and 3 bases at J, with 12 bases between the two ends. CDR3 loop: CASNPGVDYGYTF. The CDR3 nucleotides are TGTGCCAGCAACCCGGGGGTGGACTATGGCTACACCTTC.

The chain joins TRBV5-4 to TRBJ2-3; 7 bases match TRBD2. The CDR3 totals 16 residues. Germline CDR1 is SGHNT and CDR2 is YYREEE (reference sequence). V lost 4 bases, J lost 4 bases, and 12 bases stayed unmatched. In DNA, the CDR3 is TGTGCCAGCAGCATCAAAACAGGAGCGGGACCAGATACGCAGTATTTT. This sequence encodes CASSIKTGAGPDTQYF.

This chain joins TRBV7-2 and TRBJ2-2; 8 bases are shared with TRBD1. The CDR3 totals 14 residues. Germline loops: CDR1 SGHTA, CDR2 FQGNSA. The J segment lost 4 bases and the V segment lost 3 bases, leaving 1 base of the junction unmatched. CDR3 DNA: TGTGCCAGCAGCTTTGGACAGGGCACCGGGGAGCTGTTTTTT. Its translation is CASSFGQGTGELFF. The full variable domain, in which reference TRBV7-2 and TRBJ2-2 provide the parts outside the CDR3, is GAGVSQSPSNKVTEKGKDVELRCDPISGHTALYWYRQSLGQGLEFLIYFQGNSAPDKSGLPSDRFSAERTGGSVSTLTIQRTQQEDSAVYLCASSFGQGTGELFFGEGSRLTVL.

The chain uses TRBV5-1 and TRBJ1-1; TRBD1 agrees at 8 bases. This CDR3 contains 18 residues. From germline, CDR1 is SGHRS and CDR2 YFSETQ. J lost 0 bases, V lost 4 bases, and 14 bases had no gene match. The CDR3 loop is CASSGSGTGHPLNTEAFF. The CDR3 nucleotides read TGCGCCAGCAGCGGATCCGGGACAGGACACCCCCTGAACACTGAAGCTTTCTTT.

The CDR3 region has the DNA TGCGCCAGCAGCCCCAGGGATGCCGGGGAGCTGTTTTTT. It codes for CASSPRDAGELFF. The V and J genes are TRBV5-1 and TRBJ2-2, with TRBD1 as a possible D gene (5 bases). The V gene lost 4 bases and the J gene lost 6 bases, with 10 bases spanning the gap. This CDR3 is built from 13 residues. The germline V gene encodes CDR1 SGHRS and CDR2 YFSETQ. The full variable domain, rest sourced from reference TRBV5-1 and TRBJ2-2, is KAGVTQTPRYLIKTRGQQVTLSCSPISGHRSVSWYQQTPGQGLQFLFEYFSETQRNKGNFPGRFSGRQFSNSRSEMNVSTLELGDSALYLCASSPRDAGELFFGEGSRLTVL.

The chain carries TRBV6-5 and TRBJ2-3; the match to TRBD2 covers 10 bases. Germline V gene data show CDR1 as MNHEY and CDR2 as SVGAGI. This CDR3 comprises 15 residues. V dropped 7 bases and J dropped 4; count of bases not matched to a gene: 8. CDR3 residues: CASKRSGGAPDTQYF. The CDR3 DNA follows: TGTGCCAGCAAAAGGAGCGGGGGGGCCCCAGATACGCAGTATTTT.

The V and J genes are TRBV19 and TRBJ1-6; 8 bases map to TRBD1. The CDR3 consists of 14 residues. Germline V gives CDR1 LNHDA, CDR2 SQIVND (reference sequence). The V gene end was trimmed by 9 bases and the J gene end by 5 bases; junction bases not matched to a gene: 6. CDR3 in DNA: TGTGCCAGCGCGGACAGGGTAGATAATTCACCCCTCCACTTT. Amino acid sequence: CASADRVDNSPLHF.